What follows are 20 T cell receptor beta chains derived from one specimen sequenced in a study of vaccination effects on CD4 cells after COVID-19. Which antigens these TCRs recognize remains unknown. Only in-frame clones appear in the TCRdb table, and some are missing; sequencing was by immunoSEQ multiplex PCR. The profile covers around 66,000 clones, with around 74% appearing a single time and about 2.2% taken by the ten largest. At the end of nine to ten days of culture, CD4+ T cells were isolated. Subjects were given two BNT162b2 or mRNA-1273 vaccine doses. Sequencing used CD4+ T cells from PBMCs cultured without peptide, obtained after COVID-19 vaccination. Receptor source: a human donor who received a COVID-19 vaccine.

This clone was found once. The rearrangement uses TRBV12-5 and TRBJ1-3, with no clear D. This CDR3 comprises 15 residues. V shed 3 bases and J shed 0 bases, with 9 bases lying between them. CDR1 and CDR2 (germline): LGHNT, FRNRAP. The CDR3 nucleotides read TGTGCTAGTGGTTTAAGGGTTTACTCTGGAAACACCATATATTTT. Protein product: CASGLRVYSGNTIYF.

This chain connects TRBV19 to TRBJ1-4; no clear D gene. Germline CDR1 reads LNHDA; CDR2 reads SQIVND (reference sequence). The V gene lost 5 bases and the J gene lost 7 bases, with 17 bases spanning the gap. The CDR3 has 15 amino acids. CDR3 nucleotide sequence: TGTGCCAGTAGTTCGACCGGCCTGGCGGGTGAAAAACTGTTTTTT. Protein product: CASSSTGLAGEKLFF.

V is TRBV6-5 and J is TRBJ1-1, with 9 bases lining up with TRBD1. The CDR3 length is 15 residues. CDR1 is MNHEY and CDR2 is SVGAGI in the germline V gene. V shed 2 bases and J 9 bases; nucleotides not matched to a gene: 10. The CDR3 region is CASSYTATGGKKAFF. CDR3 sequence (DNA): TGTGCCAGCAGTTACACCGCCACAGGGGGCAAGAAAGCTTTCTTT.

The DNA of the CDR3 is TGTGCCAGTAGTACCACCTACAATAGCAATCAGCCCCAGCATTTT. It codes for CASSTTYNSNQPQHF. The rearrangement uses TRBV19 and TRBJ1-5, with D uncertain. Trimming left V 4 bases short and J 0 bases short, with 10 bases between. This CDR3 comprises 15 residues. CDR1 LNHDA and CDR2 SQIVND come from the germline V gene (reference sequence).

The CDR3 spells CATSDLGQGVNEQFF. The CDR3 coding sequence is TGTGCCACCAGTGATTTAGGGCAGGGTGTTAATGAGCAGTTCTTC. V gene TRBV24-1 combines with J gene TRBJ2-1; tentative D call: TRBD1 (5 bases). Trimming pared 1 base from V and 7 bases from J, leaving 13 bases between. CDR1 and CDR2 (germline): KGHDR, SFDVKD. The length of the CDR3 is 15 residues.

The gene calls are TRBV28 and TRBJ2-3; D may be TRBD2 (5 bases). The CDR3 has 14 residues. Trimming cost V 3 bases and J 6 bases, with 13 bases left between them. CDR1 MDHEN and CDR2 SYDVKM come from the germline V gene. Here the CDR3 reads CASSLSLATDTQYF. The CDR3 DNA follows: TGTGCCAGCAGTTTGAGTCTAGCAACCGATACGCAGTATTTT. Full variable domain (outside the CDR3, taken from reference TRBV28 and TRBJ2-3): DVKVTQSSRYLVKRTGEKVFLECVQDMDHENMFWYRQDPGLGLRLIYFSYDVKMKEKGDIPEGYSVSREKKERFSLILESASTNQTSMYLCASSLSLATDTQYFGPGTRLTVL.

The rearrangement joins TRBV5-1 to TRBJ2-3; D not resolved. Per germline, CDR1 SGHRS and CDR2 YFSETQ. The CDR3 is 16 amino acids. Trimming removed 2 bases from V and 4 bases from J, with 17 bases in between. The CDR3 nucleotides are TGCGCCAGCAGCTTAATTCCGGGCCCCATGGCAGATACGCAGTATTTT. Encoded protein: CASSLIPGPMADTQYF.

The chain combines TRBV30 with TRBJ1-4; D possibly corresponds to TRBD1 (5 bases). This CDR3 has 14 amino acids. With 6 bases removed from V and 8 bases from J, the gap between germline ends came to 19 bases. Germline assignment: CDR1 GTSNPN and CDR2 SVGIG (reference sequence). The CDR3 DNA sequence: TGTGCCTGTCCTACCCAGGGATTTGGAGAAAAACTGTTTTTT. It is translated as CACPTQGFGEKLFF.

This clone appeared once. DNA for the CDR3: TGTGCCAGCAGTTACAGTTCAGGGGGCCCCCAGGGCTACACCTTC. This sequence encodes CASSYSSGGPQGYTF. V is TRBV6-5 and J is TRBJ1-2; 8 bases align to TRBD1. The V segment lost 2 bases and the J segment 8 bases; nucleotides outside the gene matches: 10. The CDR3 sequence is 15 residues long. The germline V gene encodes CDR1 MNHEY and CDR2 SVGAGI.

This clone was counted once. The chain uses TRBV6-5 and TRBJ2-7, with 8 positions matching TRBD1. CDR3 size: 13 residues. The germline gives CDR1 MNHEY, CDR2 SVGAGI. V lost 6 bases and J lost 6; bases outside the gene matches: 7. CDR3 in amino acids: CASRSTGALEQYV. CDR3 DNA: TGTGCCAGCAGGTCGACAGGGGCTCTCGAGCAGTACGTC.

The chain has TRBV2 and TRBJ1-6; no definite D call. Trimming removed 7 bases from V and 2 bases from J, with 12 bases in between. Germline V CDR1 and CDR2: SNHLY, FYNNEI. The CDR3 is 15 residues long. Here the CDR3 reads CASIFDGAYNSPLHF. CDR3 DNA sequence: TGTGCCAGCATTTTCGATGGCGCCTATAATTCACCCCTCCACTTT.

The CDR3 spells CASSLGLTEAFF. CDR3 bases: TGTGCCAGCAGCTTAGGGCTCACTGAAGCTTTCTTT. The V call is TRBV7-2, the J call TRBJ1-1, with D unresolved. The germline V gene has CDR1 SGHTA and CDR2 FQGNSA. V lost 1 base and J 4 bases, leaving 4 bases between the germline ends. There are 12 residues in the CDR3.

The chain uses TRBV5-6 and TRBJ2-6; 8 nucleotides line up with TRBD1. The CDR3 spans 14 residues. The germline V gene encodes CDR1 SGHDT and CDR2 YYEEEE. The J segment lost 11 bases and the V segment lost 2 bases, leaving 6 bases of the junction unmatched. CDR3 protein: CASSLTGGTDVLTF. The CDR3 nucleotides are TGTGCCAGCAGCTTAACAGGGGGAACGGACGTCCTGACTTTC.

The chain joins TRBV27 to TRBJ1-2, with 9 nucleotides matching TRBD1. Losses at the gene ends were 6 bases for V and 6 bases for J; bases not matched to a gene: 8. This CDR3 is 14 amino acids long. CDR1 and CDR2 from the germline V gene are MNHEY and SMNVEV (reference sequence). CDR3: CASRLLGQGNGYTF. DNA of the CDR3: TGTGCCAGCAGGCTACTTGGACAGGGGAATGGCTACACCTTC.

This chain uses TRBV21-1 with TRBJ1-2. TRBV21-1 is classified as a pseudogene. The CDR3 length is 14 residues. The CDR3 here is CASSKVPGKEGYTF. The CDR3 nucleotides read TGTGCCAGCAGCAAAGTGCCAGGCAAGGAGGGCTACACCTTC.

This chain uses TRBV6-4 with TRBJ2-1; 10 positions match TRBD2. This CDR3 contains 15 residues. Germline V CDR1 and CDR2: MRHNA, SNTAGT. V shed 4 bases and J 10 bases; nucleotides not matched to a gene: 10. CDR3 sequence reads: CASSASGTSATEQFF. CDR3 DNA sequence: TGTGCCAGCAGTGCCTCCGGGACTAGCGCCACCGAGCAGTTCTTC.

This clone was observed a single time. This chain connects TRBV6-5 to TRBJ1-5; D is unclear. The V and J ends lost 6 bases and 0 bases respectively, with 9 bases between them. The CDR3 has 14 residues. CDR1 is MNHEY and CDR2 is SVGAGI in the germline V gene. In DNA, the CDR3 is TGTGCCAGCAGGTGGCAAGATAGCAATCAGCCCCAGCATTTT. Translation: CASRWQDSNQPQHF.

The CDR3 DNA sequence: TGTGCCACGGCCGGGGGTCCTGGTTCACCCCTCCACTTT. It is translated as CATAGGPGSPLHF. This chain connects TRBV6-5 to TRBJ1-6, with D possibly TRBD1 on 5 matching bases. The CDR3 totals 13 residues. V was cut by 10 bases and J by 9 bases, with 16 bases left in between. CDR1 MNHEY and CDR2 SVGAGI come from the germline V gene.

V gene TRBV7-2 combines with J gene TRBJ1-1; D not resolved. This CDR3 is 15 amino acids long. Germline V CDR1 and CDR2: SGHTA, FQGNSA. Trimming removed 1 base from V and 5 bases from J, with 14 bases in between. The CDR3 protein is CASSLEGVGQTEAFF. CDR3 bases: TGTGCCAGCAGCTTAGAGGGCGTCGGTCAAACTGAAGCTTTCTTT.

The chain joins TRBV29-1 to TRBJ2-3, with TRBD1 as a possible D gene (6 bases). V lost 4 bases to trimming and J lost 1 base, with 12 bases between them. CDR1 is SQVTM, CDR2 ANQGSEA, per germline. There are 14 residues in the CDR3. CDR3: CSVVKGGGTDTQYF. CDR3 nucleotide sequence: TGCAGCGTTGTAAAAGGGGGAGGCACAGATACGCAGTATTTT.